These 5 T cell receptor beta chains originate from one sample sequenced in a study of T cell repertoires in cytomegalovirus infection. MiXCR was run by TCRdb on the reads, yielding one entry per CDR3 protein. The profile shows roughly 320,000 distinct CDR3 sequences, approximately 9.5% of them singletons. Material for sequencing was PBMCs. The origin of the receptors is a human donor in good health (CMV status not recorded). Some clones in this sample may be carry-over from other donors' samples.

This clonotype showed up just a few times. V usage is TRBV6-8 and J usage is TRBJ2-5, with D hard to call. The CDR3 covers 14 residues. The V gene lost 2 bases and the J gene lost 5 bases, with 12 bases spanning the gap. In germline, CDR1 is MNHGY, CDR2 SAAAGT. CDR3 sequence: CASSYEQAWETQYF. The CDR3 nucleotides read TGTGCCAGCAGTTACGAGCAGGCTTGGGAGACCCAGTACTTC.

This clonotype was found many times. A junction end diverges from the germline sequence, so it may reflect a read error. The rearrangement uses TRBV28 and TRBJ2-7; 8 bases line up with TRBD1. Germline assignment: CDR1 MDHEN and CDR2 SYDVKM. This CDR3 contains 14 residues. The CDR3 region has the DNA TGTGCCAGCACTTTACAGGGGGTTGACTACGAGCAGTACTTC. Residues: CASTLQGVDYEQYF.

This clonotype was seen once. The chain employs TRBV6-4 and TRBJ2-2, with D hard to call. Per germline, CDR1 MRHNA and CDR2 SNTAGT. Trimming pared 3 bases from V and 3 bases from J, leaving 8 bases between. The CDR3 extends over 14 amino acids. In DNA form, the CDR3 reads TGTGCCAGCAGTGAGGAACTGCACACCGGGGAGCTGTTTTTT. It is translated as CASSEELHTGELFF.

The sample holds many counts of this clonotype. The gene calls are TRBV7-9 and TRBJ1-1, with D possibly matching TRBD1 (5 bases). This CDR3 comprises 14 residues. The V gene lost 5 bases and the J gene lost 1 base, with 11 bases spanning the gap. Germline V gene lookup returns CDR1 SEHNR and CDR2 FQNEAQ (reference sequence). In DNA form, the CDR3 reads TGTGCCAGCAGCGGGACGGATAAGAACACTGAAGCTTTCTTT. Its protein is CASSGTDKNTEAFF.

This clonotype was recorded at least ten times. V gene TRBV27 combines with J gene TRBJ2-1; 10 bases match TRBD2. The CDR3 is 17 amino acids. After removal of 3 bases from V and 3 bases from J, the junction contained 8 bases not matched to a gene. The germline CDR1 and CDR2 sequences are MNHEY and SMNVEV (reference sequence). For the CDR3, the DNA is TGTGCCAGCAGTTTGGTTCTCTTAGCGGGGGGCTACAATGAGCAGTTCTTC. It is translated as CASSLVLLAGGYNEQFF.